This T cell receptor (beta chain) was sequenced in a study of blood T cell repertoires in COVID-19. Study as a whole: Researchers got acute and convalescent COVID-19 samples from the United States, Italy and Spain. Sources were T cells, B-cell-depleted T cells, or PBMCs; the material itself was cDNA or gDNA.

Authors' analysis steps: Scientists estimated how many nucleated cells there were by amplifying reference gene primers. Libraries were prepared by immunoSEQ multiplex PCR; TCRdb keeps only in-frame clonotypes and omits some of them. V, J and clone size were drawn from that table, and D and trimming were deduced from the DNA. The sample holds 85,000 to 90,000 clones; around four fifths are singletons and the top ten take approximately 10%. This clone was found once. The CDR3 contains 14 residues. V was pared by 7 bases and J by 0 bases, with 10 bases between. CDR1 is KGHSH, CDR2 LQKENI, per germline. The sequenced sample consisted of peripheral blood. The chain carries TRBV18 and TRBJ1-3; D remains ambiguous. This receptor was obtained from a man in his sixties or seventies with acute or convalescent COVID-19. DNA of the CDR3: TGTGCCAGCTTCGAGGGCACCTCTGGAAACACCATATATTTT. As protein: CASFEGTSGNTIYF.